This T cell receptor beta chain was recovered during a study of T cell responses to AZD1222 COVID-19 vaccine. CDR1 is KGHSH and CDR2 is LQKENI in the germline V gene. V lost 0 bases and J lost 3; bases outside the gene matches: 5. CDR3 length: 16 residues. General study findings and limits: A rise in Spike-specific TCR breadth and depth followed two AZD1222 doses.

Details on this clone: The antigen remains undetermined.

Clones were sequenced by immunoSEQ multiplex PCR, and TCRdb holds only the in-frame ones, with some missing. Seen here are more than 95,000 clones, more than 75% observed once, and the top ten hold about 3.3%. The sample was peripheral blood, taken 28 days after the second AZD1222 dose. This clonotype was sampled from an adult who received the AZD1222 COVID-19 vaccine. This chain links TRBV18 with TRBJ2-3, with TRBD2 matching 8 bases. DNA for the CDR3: TGTGCCAGCTCACCACCCCGGGAGGGCCCAACAGATACGCAGTATTTT. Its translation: CASSPPREGPTDTQYF.